The 8 T cell receptor beta chains presented below share a single source sample, sequenced in a study of T cells in localized non-small cell lung cancer. Here immunoSEQ multiplex PCR was the method, and the copy in TCRdb shows in-frame clones only, minus some. The sample comprises 2,000 to 3,000 clones, more than 30% of which are singletons, and 12% rests with the top ten. The source material was lung tumor tissue, sampled before any cancer treatment. The receptors were sampled from a male donor older than 55 with stage I squamous cell lung carcinoma.

By sample share, this clone is medium-sized. V and J are TRBV6-8 and TRBJ2-7; D possibly corresponds to TRBD2 (6 bases). The CDR3 length is 17 residues. V lost 2 bases and J 3 bases, leaving 20 bases between the germline ends. Germline V CDR1 and CDR2: MNHGY, SAAAGT. This CDR3 is CASSYRPWQGGGYEQYF. As DNA, the CDR3 is TGTGCCAGCAGTTACCGCCCGTGGCAGGGAGGTGGCTACGAGCAGTACTTC.

This clone has a handful of counts. The CDR3 nucleotides are TGTGCCAGCAGTTACTCGGACACTGAAGCTTTCTTT. Encoded protein: CASSYSDTEAFF. The chain combines TRBV6-8 with TRBJ1-1; D is ambiguous. V was pared by 0 bases and J by 3 bases, with 2 bases between. CDR3 size: 12 residues. The germline V gene has CDR1 MNHGY and CDR2 SAAAGT.

The V gene is TRBV5-1, the J gene TRBJ2-2, with 7 bases aligning to TRBD1. CDR3 length equals 14 residues. Unmatched junction bases numbered 5, after V lost 4 bases and J lost 5 bases. Looked up from germline, CDR1 is SGHRS and CDR2 is YFSETQ. The CDR3 reads CASSKTGWTGELFF. In DNA, the CDR3 is TGCGCCAGCAGCAAGACAGGGTGGACCGGGGAGCTGTTTTTT.

This rearrangement joins TRBV19 to TRBJ1-1, with 11 bases fitting TRBD1. In germline, CDR1 is LNHDA, CDR2 SQIVND (reference sequence). There are 16 residues in the CDR3. V dropped 1 base and J dropped 5; count of bases not matched to a gene: 6. CDR3 coding DNA: TGTGCCAGTAGTATAGTTAAGGACAGGGGGCTAACTGAAGCTTTCTTT. Its translation: CASSIVKDRGLTEAFF.

V and J are TRBV30 and TRBJ2-3; the match to TRBD2 covers 9 bases. In germline, CDR1 is GTSNPN, CDR2 SVGIG (reference sequence). The length of the CDR3 is 15 residues. V lost 2 bases and J lost 4; bases outside the gene matches: 7. The DNA for the CDR3 is TGTGCCTGGAGTACGGGAGCGGGGGGCTCAGATACGCAGTATTTT. Its protein is CAWSTGAGGSDTQYF.

This clone is medium-sized (0.01 to 0.1%) by share. The chain links TRBV6-8 to TRBJ1-2; TRBD1 aligns across 9 bases. The germline CDR1 and CDR2 sequences are MNHGY and SAAAGT. The CDR3 spans 13 residues. With V trimmed by 10 bases and J by 8 bases, 11 bases remained unmatched. The CDR3 sequence: CATLGTGRYGYTF. CDR3 bases: TGTGCCACCCTAGGGACAGGGAGGTACGGCTACACCTTC.

This clone was seen a few times. J is TRBJ1-1 and V is TRBV11-3, with D uncertain. V gave up 3 bases and J gave up 6 bases, with 20 bases separating them. The germline gives CDR1 SGHNT, CDR2 YENEEA. The CDR3 has 16 amino acids. CDR3 coding DNA: TGTGCCAGCAGCTTGTCCCTCCCAACAAGCCTCGCTGAAGCTTTCTTT. This sequence encodes CASSLSLPTSLAEAFF.

This clone is categorized as medium-sized. The chain combines TRBV6-8 with TRBJ2-3; D gene uncertain. Germline CDR1 MNHGY, CDR2 SAAAGT. The CDR3 loop spans 14 amino acids. Trimming pared 0 bases from V and 4 bases from J, leaving 8 bases between. The DNA of the CDR3 is TGTGCCAGCAGTTACTCCCAAGACTCAGATACGCAGTATTTT. Amino acids: CASSYSQDSDTQYF.